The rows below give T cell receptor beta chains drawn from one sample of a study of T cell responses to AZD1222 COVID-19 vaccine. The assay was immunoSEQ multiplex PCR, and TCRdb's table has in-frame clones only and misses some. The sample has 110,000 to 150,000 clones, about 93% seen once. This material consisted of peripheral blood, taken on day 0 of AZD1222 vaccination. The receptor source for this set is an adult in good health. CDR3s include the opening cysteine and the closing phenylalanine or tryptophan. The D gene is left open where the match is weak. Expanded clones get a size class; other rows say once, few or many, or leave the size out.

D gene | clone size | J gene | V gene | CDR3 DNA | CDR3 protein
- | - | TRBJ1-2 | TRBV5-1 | TGCGCCAGCAGCTTGGACAGGGCTAACTATGGCTACACCTTC | CASSLDRANYGYTF
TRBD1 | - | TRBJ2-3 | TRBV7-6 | TGTGCCAGCAGCGCCCGGGACAGGGTGACAGATACGCAGTATTTT | CASSARDRVTDTQYF
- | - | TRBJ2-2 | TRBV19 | TGTGCCTGTTGGGGTGGAGGAACCGGGGAGCTGTTTTTT | CACWGGGTGELFF
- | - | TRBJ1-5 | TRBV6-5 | TGTGCCAGCAGTTACTCAAGGGTGGGCCAGCCCCAGCATTTT | CASSYSRVGQPQHF
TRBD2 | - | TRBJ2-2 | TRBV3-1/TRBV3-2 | TGTGCCAGCAGCCATGGACTAGCGGGAGGGTGGACCGGGGAGCTGTTTTTT | CASSHGLAGGWTGELFF
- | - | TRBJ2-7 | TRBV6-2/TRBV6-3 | TGTGCCAGCAGTCAGGGTTCCGAGCAGTACTTC | CASSQGSEQYF
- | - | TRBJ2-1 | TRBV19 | TGTGCCAGTAGTATAGCCGGGGAGACCGAGCAGTTCTTC | CASSIAGETEQFF
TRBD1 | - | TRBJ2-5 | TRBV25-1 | TGTGCCAGCAGTGAGAGGGGGCACCAAGAGACCCAGTACTTC | CASSERGHQETQYF
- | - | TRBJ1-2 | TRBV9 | TGTGCCAGCAGCCCTCGCTACAGGGATTCAGGAGGCTACACCTTC | CASSPRYRDSGGYTF
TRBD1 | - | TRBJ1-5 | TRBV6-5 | TGTGCCAGCAGGCTTCAGGGGGGGAGGGATCAGCCCCAGCATTTT | CASRLQGGRDQPQHF
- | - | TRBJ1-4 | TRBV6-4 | TGTGCCAGCAGTGACTCGGGGCATAATGAAAAACTGTTTTTT | CASSDSGHNEKLFF
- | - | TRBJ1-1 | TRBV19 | TGTGCCAGTAGTATCGCCAGCACTGAAGCTTTCTTT | CASSIASTEAFF
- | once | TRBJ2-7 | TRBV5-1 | TGCGCCAGCAGCCGGGAGTGGGGGTGGTCCTACGAGCAGTACTTC | CASSREWGWSYEQYF
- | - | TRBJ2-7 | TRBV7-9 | TGTGCCAGCAGCTTCGGCAAATATTACGAGCAGTACTTC | CASSFGKYYEQYF
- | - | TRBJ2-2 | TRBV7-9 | TGTGCCAGCAGCATCTTTAGCACCGGGGAGCTGTTTTTT | CASSIFSTGELFF
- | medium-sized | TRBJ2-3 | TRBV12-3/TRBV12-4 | TGTGCCAGCAGTTTTCGGGGGGATACGCAGTATTTT | CASSFRGDTQYF
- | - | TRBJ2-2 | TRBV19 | TGTGCCAGTAGTCCCCCTTTCGGGGTGAACACCGGGGAGCTGTTTTTT | CASSPPFGVNTGELFF
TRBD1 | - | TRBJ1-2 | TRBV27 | TGTGCCAGCAGTCTACAGGGGGCCGACTATGGCTACACCTTC | CASSLQGADYGYTF
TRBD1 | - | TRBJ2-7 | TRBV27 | TGTGCCAGCAGCCGGACAGGCTCCTACGAGCAGTACTTC | CASSRTGSYEQYF
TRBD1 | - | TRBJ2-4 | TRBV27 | TGTGCCAGCATCCCTATTGCGGGACAGGGGAACATTCAGTACTTC | CASIPIAGQGNIQYF
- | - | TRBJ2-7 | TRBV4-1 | TGCGCCAGCAGCCAAGTCCAGGCACTAGCCGACCCGACCAGGAGGTACGAGCAGTACTTC | CASSQVQALADPTRRYEQYF
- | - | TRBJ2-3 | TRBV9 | TGTGCCAGCAGTCGCGAGGATACGCAGTATTTT | CASSREDTQYF
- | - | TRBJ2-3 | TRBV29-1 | TGCAGCGTTGATGCCAATACAGATACGCAGTATTTT | CSVDANTDTQYF
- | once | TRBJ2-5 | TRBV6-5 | TGTGCCAGCAGTTTTGGCCCGACAGAGACCCAGTACTTC | CASSFGPTETQYF
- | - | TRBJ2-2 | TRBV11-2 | TGTGCCAGCAGCAGGGGCGGGGAGCTGTTTTTT | CASSRGGELFF
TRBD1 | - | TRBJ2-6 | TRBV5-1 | TGCGCCAGCAGCCAACAAACAGGGGTTGGGGCCAACGTCCTGACTTTC | CASSQQTGVGANVLTF